These T cell receptor beta chains were read from a single sample in a study of cytomegalovirus exposure and HLA in healthy donors. The protocol was immunoSEQ multiplex PCR, while the TCRdb copy is restricted to in-frame clones and leaves out a portion. Of roughly 140,000 clones listed, 70% to 80% are singletons. The source material was PBMCs. The receptors were sampled from a man aged 18 to 35 in good health and CMV-seronegative. The CDR3 runs from the conserved cysteine through the conserved F or W. Each record gives: CDR3 length, D gene, J gene, clone size, V gene, CDR3 DNA, CDR3 protein. A D gene is named only where the DNA matches it firmly. Size values are once, few and many counts, or a class for expanded clones, and some rows have none.

CDR3 length: 15
D gene: NA
J gene: TRBJ1-4
clone size: NA
V gene: TRBV7-9
CDR3 DNA: TGTGCCAGTTACTCCCTAGGGGCCACTAATGAAAAACTGTTTTTT
CDR3 protein: CASYSLGATNEKLFF

CDR3 length: 15
D gene: TRBD2
J gene: TRBJ2-7
clone size: NA
V gene: TRBV5-1
CDR3 DNA: TGCGCCAGCGCGCCTACTAGCGGGAGCGGTTACGAGCAGTACTTC
CDR3 protein: CASAPTSGSGYEQYF

CDR3 length: 14
D gene: TRBD1
J gene: TRBJ1-1
clone size: NA
V gene: TRBV10-1
CDR3 DNA: TGCGCCAGCAGTGAGCCGGGACAGGGGAGGGGAGCTTTCTTT
CDR3 protein: CASSEPGQGRGAFF

CDR3 length: 19
D gene: TRBD2
J gene: TRBJ2-7
clone size: NA
V gene: TRBV4-2
CDR3 DNA: TGTGCCAGCAGCGGAGGGACTAGCGGGAGGGCCCTCACCCCCTACGAGCAGTACTTC
CDR3 protein: CASSGGTSGRALTPYEQYF

CDR3 length: 14
D gene: NA
J gene: TRBJ2-7
clone size: NA
V gene: TRBV5-1
CDR3 DNA: TGCGCCAGCAGCTTGGGGACAGCATCCTACGAGCAGTACTTC
CDR3 protein: CASSLGTASYEQYF

CDR3 length: 15
D gene: NA
J gene: TRBJ2-1
clone size: once
V gene: TRBV7-9
CDR3 DNA: TGTGCCAGCAGCCTCCCACAGGGAACCTACAATGAGCAGTTCTTC
CDR3 protein: CASSLPQGTYNEQFF

CDR3 length: 18
D gene: NA
J gene: TRBJ2-5
clone size: NA
V gene: TRBV7-8
CDR3 DNA: TGTGCCAGCAGCTTAGTTTTGTCACGGGGACAAGACCAAGAGACCCAGTACTTC
CDR3 protein: CASSLVLSRGQDQETQYF

CDR3 length: 13
D gene: NA
J gene: TRBJ2-7
clone size: NA
V gene: TRBV7-9
CDR3 DNA: TGTGCCAGCAGCACGGGACTCTCCTACGAGCAGTACTTC
CDR3 protein: CASSTGLSYEQYF

CDR3 length: 12
D gene: NA
J gene: TRBJ1-2
clone size: NA
V gene: TRBV5-6
CDR3 DNA: TGTGCCAGCAGCTCGACAGACTATGGCTACACCTTC
CDR3 protein: CASSSTDYGYTF

CDR3 length: 16
D gene: NA
J gene: TRBJ2-1
clone size: NA
V gene: TRBV21-1
CDR3 DNA: TGTGCCAGCAGCCGATGGACTAGCGGGAGAACTAATGAGCAGTTCTTC
CDR3 protein: CASSRWTSGRTNEQFF

CDR3 length: 17
D gene: NA
J gene: TRBJ2-3
clone size: few
V gene: TRBV28
CDR3 DNA: TGTGCCAGCAGCCCCAGCCTGGGGCGGCCTAGCACAGATACGCAGTATTTT
CDR3 protein: CASSPSLGRPSTDTQYF

CDR3 length: 15
D gene: TRBD2
J gene: TRBJ2-1
clone size: few
V gene: TRBV7-6
CDR3 DNA: TGTGCCAGCAGCTTAGCTCTAGCGGGACTCAATGAGCAGTTCTTC
CDR3 protein: CASSLALAGLNEQFF

CDR3 length: 14
D gene: NA
J gene: TRBJ2-7
clone size: NA
V gene: TRBV29-1
CDR3 DNA: TGCAGCGTTGAAGGAGTAGACAGGGAGGCCGAGCAGTACTTC
CDR3 protein: CSVEGVDREAEQYF

CDR3 length: 14
D gene: TRBD2
J gene: TRBJ2-5
clone size: NA
V gene: TRBV2
CDR3 DNA: TGTGCCAGCTGTGGACTAGCGGGAGTAGAGACCCAGTACTTC
CDR3 protein: CASCGLAGVETQYF

CDR3 length: 15
D gene: TRBD1
J gene: TRBJ2-5
clone size: NA
V gene: TRBV27
CDR3 DNA: TGTGCCAGCAGTGGGCCGTCAGGGGGCCAGGAGACCCAGTACTTC
CDR3 protein: CASSGPSGGQETQYF

CDR3 length: 17
D gene: TRBD2
J gene: TRBJ2-3
clone size: NA
V gene: TRBV9
CDR3 DNA: TGTGCCAGCAGCCTACGGACTAGCGAGGTTAGCACAGATACGCAGTATTTT
CDR3 protein: CASSLRTSEVSTDTQYF

CDR3 length: 11
D gene: NA
J gene: TRBJ1-2
clone size: NA
V gene: TRBV2
CDR3 DNA: TGTGCCGTTGGAGGAAACTATGGCTACACCTTC
CDR3 protein: CAVGGNYGYTF

CDR3 length: 15
D gene: NA
J gene: TRBJ1-4
clone size: once
V gene: TRBV19
CDR3 DNA: TGTGCCAGTAGTATAGAGCCAGGGGTACGGGAAAAACTGTTTTTT
CDR3 protein: CASSIEPGVREKLFF

CDR3 length: 16
D gene: NA
J gene: TRBJ1-4
clone size: NA
V gene: TRBV18
CDR3 DNA: TGTGCCAGCTCACCATTAGCGGGAGTCCTTAATGAAAAACTGTTTTTT
CDR3 protein: CASSPLAGVLNEKLFF

CDR3 length: 15
D gene: TRBD2
J gene: TRBJ2-7
clone size: once
V gene: TRBV28
CDR3 DNA: TGTGCCAGCAGTTCCCCGGCTAGCGGGATCTACGAGCAGTACTTC
CDR3 protein: CASSSPASGIYEQYF

CDR3 length: 14
D gene: NA
J gene: TRBJ2-7
clone size: NA
V gene: TRBV27
CDR3 DNA: TGTGCCAGCAGTTCCGGGCCCCAGGGCTACGAGCAGTACTTC
CDR3 protein: CASSSGPQGYEQYF

CDR3 length: 14
D gene: NA
J gene: TRBJ1-5
clone size: few
V gene: TRBV19
CDR3 DNA: TGTGCCAGTAGTATAGGGGCAGGCAATCAGCCCCAGCATTTT
CDR3 protein: CASSIGAGNQPQHF

CDR3 length: 15
D gene: TRBD1
J gene: TRBJ2-3
clone size: NA
V gene: TRBV6-5
CDR3 DNA: TGTGCCAGCAGTTACGGACAGGGAAGGACAGATACGCAGTATTTT
CDR3 protein: CASSYGQGRTDTQYF

CDR3 length: 15
D gene: TRBD1
J gene: TRBJ2-7
clone size: NA
V gene: TRBV28
CDR3 DNA: TGTGCCAGCAGCCGGCCGGGACAGGGGGCCTACGAGCAGTACTTC
CDR3 protein: CASSRPGQGAYEQYF

CDR3 length: 14
D gene: TRBD1
J gene: TRBJ1-3
clone size: few
V gene: TRBV27
CDR3 DNA: TGTGCCAGCAGGAAGGGACAGGGAGGAAACACCATATATTTT
CDR3 protein: CASRKGQGGNTIYF